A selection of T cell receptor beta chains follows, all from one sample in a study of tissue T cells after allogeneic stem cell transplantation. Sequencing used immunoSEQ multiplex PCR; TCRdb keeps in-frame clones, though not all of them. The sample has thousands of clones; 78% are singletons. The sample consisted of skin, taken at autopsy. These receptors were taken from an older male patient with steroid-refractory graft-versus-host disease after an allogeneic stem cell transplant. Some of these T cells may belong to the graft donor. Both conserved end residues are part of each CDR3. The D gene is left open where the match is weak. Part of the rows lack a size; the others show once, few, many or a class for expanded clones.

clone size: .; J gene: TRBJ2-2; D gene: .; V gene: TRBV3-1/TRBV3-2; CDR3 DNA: TGTGCCAGCAGCCAAGAGTCCGGGACCGGGGAGCTGTTTTTT; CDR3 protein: CASSQESGTGELFF
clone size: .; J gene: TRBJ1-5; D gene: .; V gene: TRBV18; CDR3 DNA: TGTGCCAGCTCATCTGACCGGGACTATAGCAATCAGCCCCAGCATTTT; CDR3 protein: CASSSDRDYSNQPQHF
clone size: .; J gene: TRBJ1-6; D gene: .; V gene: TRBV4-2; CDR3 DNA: TGTGCCAGCAGCCAATCCCGGCGGGGAAATTCACCCCTCCACTTT; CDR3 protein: CASSQSRRGNSPLHF
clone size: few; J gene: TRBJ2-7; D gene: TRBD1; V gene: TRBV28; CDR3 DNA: TGTGCCAGCAGCCCCGCGGGACAGGGTCTCTACGAGCAGTACTTC; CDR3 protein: CASSPAGQGLYEQYF
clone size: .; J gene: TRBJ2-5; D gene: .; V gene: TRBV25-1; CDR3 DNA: TGTGCCAGCAGTTTTGGGTCGGAGACCCAGTACTTC; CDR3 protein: CASSFGSETQYF
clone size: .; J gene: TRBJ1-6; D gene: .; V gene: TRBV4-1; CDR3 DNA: TGCGCCAGCAGCCAAGCCCCTGTAGGGGCAAATTCACCCCTCCACTTT; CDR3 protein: CASSQAPVGANSPLHF
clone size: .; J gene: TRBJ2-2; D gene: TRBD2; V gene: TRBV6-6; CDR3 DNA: TGTGCCAGCAGTCCCAGGTGGACAGCGGGGGGGCCTGACACCGGGGAGCTGTTTTTT; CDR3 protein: CASSPRWTAGGPDTGELFF
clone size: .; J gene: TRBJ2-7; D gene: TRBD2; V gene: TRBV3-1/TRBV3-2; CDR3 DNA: TGTGCCAGCAGCCATGGGGGGGGTCGAAACGAGCAGTACTTC; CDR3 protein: CASSHGGGRNEQYF
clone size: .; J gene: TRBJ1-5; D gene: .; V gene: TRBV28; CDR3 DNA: TGTGCCAGCAGTTTGGGCGACCGCCTCTATAGCAATCAGCCCCAGCATTTT; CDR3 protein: CASSLGDRLYSNQPQHF
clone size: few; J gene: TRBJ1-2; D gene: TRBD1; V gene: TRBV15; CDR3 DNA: TGTGCCACCAGCAGCGGACAGGGCTATGGCTACACCTTC; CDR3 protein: CATSSGQGYGYTF
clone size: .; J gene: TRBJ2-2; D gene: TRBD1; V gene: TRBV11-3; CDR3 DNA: TGTGCCAGCAGTCGGACAGGGGGTCCGGGCGGGGAGCTGTTTTTT; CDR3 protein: CASSRTGGPGGELFF
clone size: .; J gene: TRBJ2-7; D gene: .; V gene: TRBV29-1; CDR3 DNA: TGCAGCGTTGAGGGCAGGGCGAGGGAGCAGTACTTC; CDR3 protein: CSVEGRAREQYF
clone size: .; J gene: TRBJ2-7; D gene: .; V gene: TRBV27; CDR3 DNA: TGTGCCAGCAGTTTTTACGGGGATCGGGTCGAGCAGTACTTC; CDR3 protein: CASSFYGDRVEQYF
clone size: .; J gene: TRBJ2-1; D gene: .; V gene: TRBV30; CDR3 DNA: TGTGCCTGGAGTCTCGGGACACCGAACAATGAGCAGTTCTTC; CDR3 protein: CAWSLGTPNNEQFF
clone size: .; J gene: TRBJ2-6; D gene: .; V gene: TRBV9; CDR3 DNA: TGTGCCAGCAGCGTACTTCCTAGTAGTGTTGACAGCTCTGGGGCCAACGTCCTGACTTTC; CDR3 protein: CASSVLPSSVDSSGANVLTF
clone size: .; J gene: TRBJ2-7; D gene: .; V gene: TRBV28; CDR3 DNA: TGTGCCAGCGTCGGGGGGCATCGGTCCTACGTGCAGTACTTC; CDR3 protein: CASVGGHRSYVQYF
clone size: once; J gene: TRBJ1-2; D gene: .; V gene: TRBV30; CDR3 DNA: TGTGCCTGGAACTCGGAAAGGGGGTATGGCTACACCTTC; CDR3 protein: CAWNSERGYGYTF
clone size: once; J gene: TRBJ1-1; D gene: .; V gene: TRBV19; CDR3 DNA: TGTGCCAGTAGTGAGACAGTCTTAACTGAAGCTTTCTTT; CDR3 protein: CASSETVLTEAFF
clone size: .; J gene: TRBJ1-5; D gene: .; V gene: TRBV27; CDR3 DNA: TGTGCCAGCAGTTTATCCAGGGCTAGCAATCAGCCCCAGCATTTT; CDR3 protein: CASSLSRASNQPQHF
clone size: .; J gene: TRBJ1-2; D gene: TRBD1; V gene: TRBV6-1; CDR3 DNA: TGTGCCAGCAGTGAAGCGATTGACAGGGGCGGCGGCTACACCTTC; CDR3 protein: CASSEAIDRGGGYTF
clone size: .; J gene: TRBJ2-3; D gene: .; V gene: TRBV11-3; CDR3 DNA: TGTGCCAGCAGCCTAACAGATACGCAGTATTTT; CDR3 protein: CASSLTDTQYF
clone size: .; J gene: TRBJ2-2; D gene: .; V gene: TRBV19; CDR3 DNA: TGTGCCAGTAGACCTACCTTACTAGGCCCCGGGGAGCTGTTTTTT; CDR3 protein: CASRPTLLGPGELFF
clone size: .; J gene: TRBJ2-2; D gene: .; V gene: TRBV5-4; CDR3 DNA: TGTGCCAGCAGCTTGAGACAGGGAGGTACCGGGGAGCTGTTTTTT; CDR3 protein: CASSLRQGGTGELFF
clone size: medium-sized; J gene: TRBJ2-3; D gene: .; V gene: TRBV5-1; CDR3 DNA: TGCGCCAGCGGACTCGGTTTCACAGATACGCAGTATTTT; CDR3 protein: CASGLGFTDTQYF
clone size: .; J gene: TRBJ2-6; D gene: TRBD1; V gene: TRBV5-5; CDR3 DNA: TGTGCCAGCAGCTCCGGGACAGGGTTAGTAGTTCCTTCTGGGGCCAACGTCCTGACTTTC; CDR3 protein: CASSSGTGLVVPSGANVLTF
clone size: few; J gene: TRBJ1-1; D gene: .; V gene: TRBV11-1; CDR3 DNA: TGTGCCAGCAGCTTAGGACGGGGAAACACTGAAGCTTTCTTT; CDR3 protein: CASSLGRGNTEAFF
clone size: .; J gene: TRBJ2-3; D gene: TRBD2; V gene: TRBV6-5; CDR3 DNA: TGTGCCAGCAGTTACTCGATGGGCGGGGGGATAGATACGCAGTATTTT; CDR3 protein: CASSYSMGGGIDTQYF
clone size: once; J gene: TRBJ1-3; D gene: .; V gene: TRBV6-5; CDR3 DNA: TGTGCCAGCAGTCGAAACACCATATATTTT; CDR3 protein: CASSRNTIYF
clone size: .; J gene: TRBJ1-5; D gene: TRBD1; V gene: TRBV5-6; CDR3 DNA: TGTGCCAGCAGCCTATATGACAGGGGAGCTGGTCAGCCCCAGCATTTT; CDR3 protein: CASSLYDRGAGQPQHF
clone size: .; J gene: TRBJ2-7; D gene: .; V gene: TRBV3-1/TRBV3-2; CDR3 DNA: TGTGCCAGCAGCCAATACTCGGGAAGTAACGAGCAGTACTTC; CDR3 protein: CASSQYSGSNEQYF
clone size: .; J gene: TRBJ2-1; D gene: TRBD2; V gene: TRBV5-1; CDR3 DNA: TGCGCCAGCAGCTTGGTAGGTGGGGAAGCGGGGGATGAGCAGTTCTTC; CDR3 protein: CASSLVGGEAGDEQFF
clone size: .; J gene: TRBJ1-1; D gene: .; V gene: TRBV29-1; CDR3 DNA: TGCAGCGTGCAGCCCGGAGGCGCTGAAGCTTTCTTT; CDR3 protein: CSVQPGGAEAFF
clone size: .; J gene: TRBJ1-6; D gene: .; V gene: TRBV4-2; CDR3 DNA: TGTGCCAGCAGCCAAGCGATAGGGTTGTCACCCCTCCACTTT; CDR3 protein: CASSQAIGLSPLHF
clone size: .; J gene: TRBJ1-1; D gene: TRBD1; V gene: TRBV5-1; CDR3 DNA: TGCGCCAGCGGGACAGGGAACACTGAAGCTTTCTTT; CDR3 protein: CASGTGNTEAFF
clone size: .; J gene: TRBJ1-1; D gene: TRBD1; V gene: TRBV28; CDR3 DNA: TGTGCCAGCAGTTTAGGGACAGCTGAAGCTTTCTTT; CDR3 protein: CASSLGTAEAFF